The clone carrying this T cell receptor beta chain has a handful of counts. What it binds is unknown. The ends were cut back, 5 bases at V and 4 bases at J, with 18 bases in the middle. Germline V lookup: CDR1 SEHNR, CDR2 FQNEAQ (reference sequence). The CDR3 has 15 residues. The hyperthyroidism was newly diagnosed and had lasted under 2 months; the patients were aged 18 to 65. Clinical symptoms, serum thyroxine and TRAb, thyroid ultrasound and orbital computed tomography were used for the diagnoses. This sample was taken from a study of T cells in Graves' hyperthyroidism and ophthalmopathy. General study results and limits: Separating ophthalmopathy from stable hyperthyroidism was achieved by a 13 V-J model.

Amplification yielded TCR beta CDR3 regions, with RNA transcripts as the source. Carried out on the TCR CDR3, a first-round RT-PCR used the HTBI primer set. TCRdb used MiXCR to reprocess the multiplex PCR reads, holding one entry per CDR3 protein. The sample has some 800,000 distinct CDR3 sequences; more than 30% are singletons. This clonotype was obtained from a man aged 18 to 30 with Graves' hyperthyroidism. The source material was blood. The V and J genes are TRBV7-9 and TRBJ2-7, with a possible D match to TRBD1 (6 bases). CDR3 DNA: TGTGCCAGCAGCGCGCCCGGGACATCCCTATACGAGCAGTACTTC. This translates into CASSAPGTSLYEQYF.